The clone carrying this T cell receptor (beta chain) turned up a few times. The antigen remains undetermined. The sample belongs to a study of T-cell reconstitution after alpha-beta-depleted transplantation in children. Overall study findings and caveats: There were reportedly several hundred expanded graft clones from which alpha-beta T cells came about two months after transplant.

The germline V gene encodes CDR1 LGHNA and CDR2 YSLEER. After removal of 0 bases from V and 1 base from J, the junction contained 7 bases not matched to a gene. This CDR3 region has 17 residues. Unique molecular identifiers were used in preparing the TCRbeta library. In TCRdb, the PCR reads were re-called with MiXCR into one record per CDR3 protein. The sample lists hundreds of thousands of distinct CDR3 sequences; 10% to 15% were seen once. V usage is TRBV4-3 and J usage is TRBJ2-7; the match to TRBD2 covers 9 bases. The material was PBMCs, mostly from graft donor cells, obtained 360 days after TCRalphabeta/CD19-depleted stem cell transplant. The TCR sequence derives from a male patient aged 10 to 17 who had a stem cell transplant for acute myeloid leukemia, so the T cells may come from the graft donor. The CDR3 coding sequence is TGCGCCAGCAGCCAAGATCGCGGGGGGGCCCAGTCCTACGAGCAGTACTTC. Amino acids: CASSQDRGGAQSYEQYF.